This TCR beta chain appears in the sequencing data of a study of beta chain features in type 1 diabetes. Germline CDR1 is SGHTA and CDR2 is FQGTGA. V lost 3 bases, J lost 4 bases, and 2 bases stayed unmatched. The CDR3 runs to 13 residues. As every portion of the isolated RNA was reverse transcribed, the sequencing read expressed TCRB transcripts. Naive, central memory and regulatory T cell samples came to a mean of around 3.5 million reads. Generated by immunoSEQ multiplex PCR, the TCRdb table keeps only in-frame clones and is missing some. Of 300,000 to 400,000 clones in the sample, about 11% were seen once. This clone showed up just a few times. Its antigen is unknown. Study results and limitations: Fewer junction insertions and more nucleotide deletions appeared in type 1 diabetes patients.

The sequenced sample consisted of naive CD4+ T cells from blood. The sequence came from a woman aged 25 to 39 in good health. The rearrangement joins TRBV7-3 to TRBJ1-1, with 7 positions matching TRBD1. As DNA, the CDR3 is TGTGCCAGCAGCTTTGGACAGGCCACTGAAGCTTTCTTT. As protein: CASSFGQATEAFF.